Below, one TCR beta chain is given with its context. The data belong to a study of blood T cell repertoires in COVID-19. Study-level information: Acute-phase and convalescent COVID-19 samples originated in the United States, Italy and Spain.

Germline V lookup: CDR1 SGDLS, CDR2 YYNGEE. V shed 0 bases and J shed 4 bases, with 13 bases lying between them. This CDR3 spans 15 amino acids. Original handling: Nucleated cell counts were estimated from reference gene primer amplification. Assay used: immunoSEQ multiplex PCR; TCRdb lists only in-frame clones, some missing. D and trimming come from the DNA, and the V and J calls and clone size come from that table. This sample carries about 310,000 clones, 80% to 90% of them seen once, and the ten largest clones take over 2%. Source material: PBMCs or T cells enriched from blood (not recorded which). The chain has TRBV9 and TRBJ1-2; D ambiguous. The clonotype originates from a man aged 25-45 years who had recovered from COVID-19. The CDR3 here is CASSVVTVKGYGYTF. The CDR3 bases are TGTGCCAGCAGCGTAGTTACAGTTAAAGGCTATGGCTACACCTTC.